The sequence of this T cell receptor beta chain was determined in a study of metastatic and nonmetastatic thyroid tumors. There are a few counts of this clone. Its antigen is still unknown. With MiXCR, TCRdb called clones anew from the PCR reads. The sample contains about 19,000 clones, about 25% of which appear only once. The length of the CDR3 is 15 residues. Germline V gene data show CDR1 as MNHNS and CDR2 as SASEGT. V was shortened by 1 base and J by 3 bases, with 13 bases between the two germline ends. General study points: Reports indicated that malignant thyroid tumors showed significantly higher TCR beta diversity than benign nodules did, in blood and tumor.

All patients reached thyroid surgery having received no treatment beforehand. The receptor was derived from a male donor with papillary thyroid cancer or a benign thyroid nodule (not recorded which). Some clones in this sample may be carry-over from other donors' samples. The chain employs TRBV6-1 and TRBJ2-7, with unresolved D. Input material: blood. The CDR3 protein is CASSEDRLTYYEQYF. CDR3 nucleotide sequence: TGTGCCAGCAGTGAAGACCGCCTAACCTACTACGAGCAGTACTTC.